A selection of T cell receptor beta chains follows, all from one sample in a study of graft-versus-host responses after intestinal transplantation. The repertoire was sequenced with immunoSEQ multiplex PCR; TCRdb's copy has only in-frame clones and lacks some. Of about 24,000 clones listed, 80% to 90% are singletons. This material consisted of PBMCs, taken approximately 450 days after intestinal transplant. The receptors were gathered from a human patient who received an intestinal transplant, so some T cells may come from the graft donor. CDR3s include the opening cysteine and the closing phenylalanine or tryptophan. A D gene is named only where the DNA matches it firmly. Expanded clones get a size class; other rows say once, few or many, or leave the size out.

V: TRBV7-3
D: NA
J: TRBJ1-5
size: once
CDR3: CASSSVNQPQHF
DNA: TGTGCCAGCAGCTCCGTGAATCAGCCCCAGCATTTT

V: TRBV29-1
D: NA
J: TRBJ1-1
size: NA
CDR3: CSVVRYTEAFF
DNA: TGCAGCGTTGTCCGGTACACTGAAGCTTTCTTT

V: TRBV5-6
D: TRBD2
J: TRBJ2-1
size: NA
CDR3: CASSLGGLAGVIDEQFF
DNA: TGTGCCAGCAGCTTGGGAGGTTTGGCGGGAGTAATCGATGAGCAGTTCTTC

V: TRBV4-2
D: NA
J: TRBJ2-5
size: once
CDR3: CASSQGGGGGETQYF
DNA: TGTGCCAGCAGCCAAGGAGGGGGAGGGGGAGAGACCCAGTACTTC

V: TRBV5-1
D: TRBD2
J: TRBJ2-1
size: NA
CDR3: CASRGGGGLAGGDSYNEQFF
DNA: TGCGCCAGCAGGGGGGGAGGTGGACTAGCGGGAGGAGACTCCTACAATGAGCAGTTCTTC

V: TRBV19
D: NA
J: TRBJ2-1
size: NA
CDR3: CASSIVYNEQFF
DNA: TGTGCCAGTAGTATTGTGTACAATGAGCAGTTCTTC

V: TRBV18
D: NA
J: TRBJ2-7
size: NA
CDR3: CASSPLEGAYEQYF
DNA: TGTGCCAGCTCACCCCTCGAGGGGGCCTACGAGCAGTACTTC

V: TRBV6-5
D: NA
J: TRBJ2-3
size: NA
CDR3: CASSYSPLGDTQYF
DNA: TGTGCCAGCAGTTACTCCCCACTTGGGGATACGCAGTATTTT

V: TRBV27
D: NA
J: TRBJ2-1
size: NA
CDR3: CASSSLYNEQFF
DNA: TGTGCCAGCAGCTCGCTGTACAATGAGCAGTTCTTC

V: TRBV5-6
D: NA
J: TRBJ2-1
size: NA
CDR3: CASSRYNEQFF
DNA: TGTGCCAGCAGCCGGTACAATGAGCAGTTCTTC

V: TRBV7-2
D: TRBD2
J: TRBJ2-7
size: NA
CDR3: CASRAGASGTYEQYF
DNA: TGTGCCAGCCGCGCAGGAGCTAGCGGAACCTACGAGCAGTACTTC

V: TRBV7-9
D: NA
J: TRBJ2-3
size: NA
CDR3: CASSPGNTQYF
DNA: TGTGCCAGCAGCCCCGGGAATACGCAGTATTTT

V: TRBV5-1
D: NA
J: TRBJ2-7
size: NA
CDR3: CASSFQNYEQYF
DNA: TGCGCCAGCAGCTTCCAGAACTACGAGCAGTACTTC

V: TRBV28
D: TRBD2
J: TRBJ2-1
size: NA
CDR3: CASSFATSGSYNEQFF
DNA: TGTGCCAGCAGTTTCGCGACTAGCGGGAGCTACAATGAGCAGTTCTTC

V: TRBV19
D: NA
J: TRBJ2-3
size: NA
CDR3: CARSYRGTLRTDTQYF
DNA: TGTGCCCGCTCCTATAGGGGGACTCTCCGCACAGATACGCAGTATTTT

V: TRBV4-1
D: NA
J: TRBJ2-1
size: NA
CDR3: CASSQWGAGNEQFF
DNA: TGCGCCAGCAGCCAATGGGGAGCGGGCAATGAGCAGTTCTTC

V: TRBV9
D: NA
J: TRBJ2-3
size: NA
CDR3: CASSVVGGEGDTQYF
DNA: TGTGCCAGCAGCGTAGTTGGAGGGGAAGGGGATACGCAGTATTTT

V: TRBV28
D: NA
J: TRBJ1-2
size: few
CDR3: CASSPRWGGEGYTF
DNA: TGTGCCAGCAGTCCTCGGTGGGGGGGCGAAGGCTACACCTTC

V: TRBV6-5
D: NA
J: TRBJ1-1
size: NA
CDR3: CASTLTPGSQPEAFF
DNA: TGTGCCAGCACCCTAACCCCCGGGTCCCAGCCCGAAGCTTTCTTT

V: TRBV6-1
D: NA
J: TRBJ2-4
size: few
CDR3: CASSLQGGVKNIQYF
DNA: TGTGCCAGCAGTCTTCAGGGGGGAGTCAAAAACATTCAGTACTTC

V: TRBV7-9
D: NA
J: TRBJ1-5
size: NA
CDR3: CASSVVGDTYQPQHF
DNA: TGTGCCAGCAGTGTCGTAGGGGACACCTATCAGCCCCAGCATTTT

V: TRBV7-7
D: NA
J: TRBJ2-1
size: NA
CDR3: CASSLTAGPYNEQFF
DNA: TGTGCTAGCAGCCTTACCGCAGGGCCCTACAATGAGCAGTTCTTC

V: TRBV18
D: NA
J: TRBJ2-2
size: NA
CDR3: CASSPQGDTGELFF
DNA: TGTGCCAGCTCACCACAGGGGGACACCGGGGAGCTGTTTTTT

V: TRBV6-5
D: NA
J: TRBJ2-2
size: NA
CDR3: CASTRRAGELFF
DNA: TGTGCCAGCACCAGGAGGGCCGGGGAGCTGTTTTTT

V: TRBV5-1
D: NA
J: TRBJ2-3
size: NA
CDR3: CASSLGGYTDTQYF
DNA: TGCGCCAGCAGCTTGGGGGGTTACACAGATACGCAGTATTTT

V: TRBV6-6
D: TRBD2
J: TRBJ2-7
size: NA
CDR3: CASRPGTSGRGDEQYF
DNA: TGTGCCAGCAGGCCCGGGACTAGCGGGAGGGGGGACGAGCAGTACTTC

V: TRBV30
D: TRBD2
J: TRBJ2-1
size: NA
CDR3: CAWSVSRTSGGYNEQFF
DNA: TGTGCCTGGAGTGTATCCCGGACTAGCGGAGGGTACAATGAGCAGTTCTTC

V: TRBV13
D: NA
J: TRBJ2-7
size: NA
CDR3: CASSRSAMNYEQYF
DNA: TGTGCCAGCAGCCGCAGCGCGATGAACTACGAGCAGTACTTC

V: TRBV5-8
D: NA
J: TRBJ1-1
size: NA
CDR3: CASSLEYFRTEAFF
DNA: TGTGCCAGCAGCTTGGAGTACTTCCGTACTGAAGCTTTCTTT

V: TRBV11-2
D: NA
J: TRBJ2-1
size: NA
CDR3: CASSLGVNRDEQFF
DNA: TGTGCCAGCAGCTTAGGGGTCAACCGGGATGAGCAGTTCTTC

V: TRBV5-1
D: NA
J: TRBJ2-5
size: NA
CDR3: CASSYGDRGTQYF
DNA: TGCGCCAGCAGCTACGGGGACCGAGGAACCCAGTACTTC

V: TRBV9
D: TRBD2
J: TRBJ2-7
size: NA
CDR3: CASSVALSGREDEQYF
DNA: TGTGCCAGCAGCGTAGCCCTGTCGGGGCGGGAGGACGAGCAGTACTTC

V: TRBV6-9
D: TRBD1
J: TRBJ1-4
size: NA
CDR3: CASSSDREKLFF
DNA: TGTGCCAGCAGTTCGGACAGGGAAAAACTGTTTTTT

V: TRBV5-5
D: NA
J: TRBJ2-7
size: NA
CDR3: CASSLGVGLTYEQYF
DNA: TGTGCCAGCAGCTTGGGGGTAGGACTTACCTACGAGCAGTACTTC

V: TRBV6-5
D: TRBD1
J: TRBJ2-7
size: NA
CDR3: CASSARDRGLYEQYF
DNA: TGTGCCAGCAGTGCCCGGGACAGGGGCCTCTACGAGCAGTACTTC

V: TRBV7-8
D: NA
J: TRBJ1-6
size: NA
CDR3: CASSLEGLGNNSPLHF
DNA: TGTGCCAGCAGCTTAGAGGGGCTGGGGAACAATTCACCCCTCCACTTT

V: TRBV28
D: NA
J: TRBJ2-1
size: NA
CDR3: CASSLYLDNEQFF
DNA: TGTGCCAGCAGTTTATACCTGGACAATGAGCAGTTCTTC

V: TRBV9
D: NA
J: TRBJ1-4
size: NA
CDR3: CASSVGGPGSNEKLFF
DNA: TGTGCCAGCAGCGTAGGTGGGCCCGGCTCTAATGAAAAACTGTTTTTT

V: TRBV6-1
D: TRBD2
J: TRBJ2-7
size: NA
CDR3: CASSERAGEGYEQYF
DNA: TGTGCCAGCAGTGAAAGAGCGGGAGAGGGCTACGAGCAGTACTTC

V: TRBV6-1
D: NA
J: TRBJ2-7
size: NA
CDR3: CASSETGTPPYEQYF
DNA: TGTGCCAGCAGTGAAACCGGGACGCCCCCCTACGAGCAGTACTTC

V: TRBV5-4
D: NA
J: TRBJ2-2
size: NA
CDR3: CASSYGLNTGELFF
DNA: TGTGCCAGCAGCTACGGACTAAACACCGGGGAGCTGTTTTTT

V: TRBV6-5
D: NA
J: TRBJ2-7
size: NA
CDR3: CASSYEQYF
DNA: TGTGCCTCATCGTACGAGCAGTACTTC

V: TRBV18
D: NA
J: TRBJ1-3
size: NA
CDR3: CASSPGQTSGNTIYF
DNA: TGTGCCAGCTCACCTGGACAGACCTCTGGAAACACCATATATTTT

V: TRBV7-3
D: NA
J: TRBJ2-3
size: few
CDR3: CASRRDFTDTQYF
DNA: TGTGCCAGCAGACGGGACTTCACAGATACGCAGTATTTT

V: TRBV10-3
D: NA
J: TRBJ2-3
size: NA
CDR3: CAISMTAPDTQYF
DNA: TGTGCCATCAGCATGACCGCCCCAGATACGCAGTATTTT

V: TRBV7-2
D: TRBD2
J: TRBJ2-1
size: few
CDR3: CASSFDVAGARNEQFF
DNA: TGTGCCAGCAGCTTTGACGTAGCGGGAGCCCGCAATGAGCAGTTCTTC